These 2 T cell receptor beta chains were sequenced from one sample in a study of CD8 T cells in Susac syndrome. The RNA, about 0.5 to 1 ug, was put through reverse transcription using random hexamers. TCRdb independently ran MiXCR on the immunoSEQ multiplex PCR reads; one entry per CDR3 protein. Of about 200,000 distinct CDR3 sequences in the sample, 91% are singletons; the top ten hold approximately 0.086%. The source material was CD4+ T cells from PBMCs. Receptor source: a human donor with Susac syndrome.

The chain links TRBV6-6 to TRBJ2-3; 11 bases agree with TRBD2. J was trimmed by 2 bases and V by 5 bases; bases with no gene match: 6. Germline CDR1 and CDR2: MNHNY and SVGAGI (reference sequence). The CDR3 covers 16 residues. The CDR3 DNA reads as TGTGCCAGCAGTAATTTAGCGGGAGGGTCCACAGATACGCAGTATTTT. This translates into CASSNLAGGSTDTQYF.

V and J are TRBV11-1 and TRBJ1-6; D gene ambiguous. This CDR3 region has 16 residues. Trimming stripped 5 bases from V and 5 bases from J, with 16 bases between. Germline V gene data show CDR1 as SGHAT and CDR2 as FQDESV (reference sequence). The CDR3 sequence: CASSVGSFPHNSPLHF. The CDR3 DNA follows: TGTGCCAGCAGCGTTGGCAGTTTCCCCCATAATTCACCCCTCCACTTT.